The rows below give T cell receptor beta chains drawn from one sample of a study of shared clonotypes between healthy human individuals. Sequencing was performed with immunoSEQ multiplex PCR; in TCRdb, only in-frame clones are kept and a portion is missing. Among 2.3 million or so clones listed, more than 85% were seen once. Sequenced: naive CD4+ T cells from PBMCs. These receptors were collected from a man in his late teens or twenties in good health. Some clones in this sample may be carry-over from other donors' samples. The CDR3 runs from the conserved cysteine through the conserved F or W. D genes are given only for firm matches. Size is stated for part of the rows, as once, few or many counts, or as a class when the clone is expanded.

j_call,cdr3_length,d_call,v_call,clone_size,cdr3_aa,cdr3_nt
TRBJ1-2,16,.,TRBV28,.,CASSFRNNLLVYGYTF,TGTGCCAGCAGTTTTCGGAACAACCTACTAGTCTATGGCTACACCTTC
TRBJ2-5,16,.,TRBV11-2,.,CASSLDLTTNQETQYF,TGTGCCAGCAGCTTAGACCTTACGACTAACCAAGAGACCCAGTACTTC
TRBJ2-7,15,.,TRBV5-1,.,CASSLALGLTYEQYF,TGCGCCAGCAGCTTGGCCCTGGGACTGACCTACGAGCAGTACTTC
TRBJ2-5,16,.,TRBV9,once,CASSAQRTALQETQYF,TGTGCCAGCAGCGCCCAAAGGACAGCACTACAAGAGACCCAGTACTTC
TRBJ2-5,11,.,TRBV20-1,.,CSARSRETQYF,TGCAGTGCTAGGTCCCGAGAGACCCAGTACTTC
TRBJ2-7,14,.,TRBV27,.,CASSRGSLINEQYF,TGTGCCAGCAGTCGGGGTAGCCTGATCAACGAGCAGTACTTC
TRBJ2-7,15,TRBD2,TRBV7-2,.,CASSLTQREWYEQYF,TGTGCCAGCAGCTTAACCCAGCGGGAGTGGTACGAGCAGTACTTC
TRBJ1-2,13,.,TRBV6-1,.,CASSSPSGDGYTF,TGTGCCAGCAGTTCCCCTTCGGGGGATGGCTACACCTTC
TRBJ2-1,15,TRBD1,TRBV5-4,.,CASSLEGQGLQGQFF,TGTGCCAGCAGCTTGGAGGGACAGGGACTACAGGGGCAGTTCTTC
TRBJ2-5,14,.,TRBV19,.,CASSLHRREETQYF,TGTGCCAGTAGTCTACACAGGCGGGAAGAGACCCAGTACTTC
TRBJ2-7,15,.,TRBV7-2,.,CASSFSTGTSGEQYF,TGTGCCAGCAGCTTTAGTACGGGTACTTCAGGGGAGCAGTACTTC
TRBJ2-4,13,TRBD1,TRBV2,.,CASSGDSKNIQYF,TGTGCCAGCAGTGGGGACAGCAAAAACATTCAGTACTTC
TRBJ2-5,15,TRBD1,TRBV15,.,CATSGHPRGLQTQYF,TGTGCCACCAGCGGACACCCCAGGGGGCTGCAGACCCAGTACTTC
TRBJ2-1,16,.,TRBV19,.,CASSITARGTYNEQFF,TGTGCCAGTAGTATAACTGCCCGGGGCACCTACAATGAGCAGTTCTTC
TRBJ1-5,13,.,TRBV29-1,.,CSVGGEGNQPQHF,TGCAGCGTTGGGGGGGAAGGCAATCAGCCCCAGCATTTT
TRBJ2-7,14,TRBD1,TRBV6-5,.,CASGPGTGSYEQYF,TGTGCCAGCGGGCCCGGGACAGGATCCTACGAGCAGTACTTC
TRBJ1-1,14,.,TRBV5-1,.,CASSPGVFSTEAFF,TGCGCCAGCAGCCCCGGGGTGTTTTCAACTGAAGCTTTCTTT
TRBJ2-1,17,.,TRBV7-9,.,CASRLAGTESSYNEQFF,TGTGCCAGCAGGTTAGCTGGGACTGAGAGCTCCTACAATGAGCAGTTCTTC
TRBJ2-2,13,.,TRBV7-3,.,CASSLRFRGELFF,TGTGCCAGCAGCTTAAGGTTTAGGGGGGAGCTGTTTTTT
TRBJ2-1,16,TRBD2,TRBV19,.,CASSIDGSGANNEQFF,TGTGCCAGTAGTATAGATGGTAGCGGGGCCAACAATGAGCAGTTCTTC
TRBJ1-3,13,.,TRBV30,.,CAGEESSGNTIYF,TGTGCTGGGGAGGAGAGCTCTGGAAACACCATATATTTT
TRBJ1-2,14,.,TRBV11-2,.,CASSSGRVLYGYTF,TGTGCCAGCAGCTCGGGACGGGTACTCTATGGCTACACCTTC
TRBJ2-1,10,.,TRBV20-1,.,CSAHYNEQFF,TGCAGTGCTCACTACAATGAGCAGTTCTTC
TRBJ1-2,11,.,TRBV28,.,CASRQNYGYTF,TGTGCCAGCAGGCAGAACTATGGCTACACCTTC
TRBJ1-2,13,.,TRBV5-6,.,CASSLRRVYGYTF,TGTGCCAGCAGCTTGCGCAGGGTGTATGGCTACACCTTC
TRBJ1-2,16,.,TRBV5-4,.,CASSLANRGLDYGYTF,TGTGCCAGCAGCTTGGCCAACCGGGGGCTGGACTATGGCTACACCTTC
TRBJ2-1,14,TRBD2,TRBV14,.,CASSRGLPGNEQFF,TGTGCCAGCAGCCGGGGACTACCTGGTAATGAGCAGTTCTTC
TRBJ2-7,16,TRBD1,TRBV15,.,CATSGSAGTVFGEQYF,TGTGCCACCAGCGGATCCGCCGGGACAGTTTTCGGCGAGCAGTACTTC
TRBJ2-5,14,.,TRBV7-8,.,CASSLGTVEETQYF,TGTGCCAGCAGCTTAGGGACAGTGGAAGAGACCCAGTACTTC
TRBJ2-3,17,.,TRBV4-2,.,CASSPMGQGTFTDTQYF,TGTGCCAGCAGCCCAATGGGGCAGGGGACCTTCACAGATACGCAGTATTTT
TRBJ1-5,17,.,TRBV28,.,CASSSGTGTLSNQPQHF,TGTGCCAGCAGTTCAGGAACCGGGACCCTAAGCAATCAGCCCCAGCATTTT
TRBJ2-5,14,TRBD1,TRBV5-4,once,CASSGTGVGETQYF,TGTGCCAGCAGCGGAACAGGGGTCGGGGAGACCCAGTACTTC
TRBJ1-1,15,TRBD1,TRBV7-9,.,CASSPGQGRVTEAFF,TGTGCCAGCAGCCCCGGACAGGGACGGGTCACTGAAGCTTTCTTT
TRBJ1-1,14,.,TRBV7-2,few,CASSSDVMNTEAFF,TGTGCCAGCAGCTCCGACGTAATGAACACTGAAGCTTTCTTT
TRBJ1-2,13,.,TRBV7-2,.,CASSSNRLGGYTF,TGTGCCAGCAGCTCCAATAGGCTCGGTGGCTACACCTTC
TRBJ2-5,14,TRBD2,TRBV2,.,CASSIGGIEETQYF,TGTGCCAGCAGTATCGGGGGGATCGAAGAGACCCAGTACTTC
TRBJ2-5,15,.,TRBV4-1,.,CASSHRHTYQETQYF,TGCGCCAGCAGCCACCGCCATACGTACCAAGAGACCCAGTACTTC
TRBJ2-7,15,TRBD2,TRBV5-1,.,CASSYIAGAPYEQYF,TGCGCCAGCAGCTATATAGCGGGAGCGCCCTACGAGCAGTACTTC
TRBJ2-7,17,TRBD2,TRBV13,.,CASSPFSRAGGTYEQYF,TGTGCCAGCAGCCCTTTTTCCCGCGCGGGAGGAACCTACGAGCAGTACTTC
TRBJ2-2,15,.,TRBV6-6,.,CASSYLRGGTGELFF,TGTGCCAGCAGTTACCTTAGGGGTGGTACCGGGGAGCTGTTTTTT
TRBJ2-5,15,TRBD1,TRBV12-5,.,CASGCRQGLEETQYF,TGTGCTAGTGGTTGTCGACAGGGTCTAGAAGAGACCCAGTACTTC
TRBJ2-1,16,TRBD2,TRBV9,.,CASSATGLAPWNEQFF,TGTGCCAGCAGCGCCACCGGACTAGCGCCATGGAATGAGCAGTTCTTC
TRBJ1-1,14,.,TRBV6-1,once,CASRRRAENTEAFF,TGTGCCAGCAGGAGGCGGGCTGAGAACACTGAAGCTTTCTTT
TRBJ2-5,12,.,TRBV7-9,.,CASSRGGGDTYF,TGTGCCAGCAGCCGGGGCGGAGGGGACACGTACTTC
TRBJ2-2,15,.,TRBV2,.,CASSEEGRTTGELFF,TGTGCCAGCAGTGAAGAGGGCAGAACTACCGGGGAGCTGTTTTTT
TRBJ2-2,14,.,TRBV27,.,CASSIRPRGGELFF,TGTGCCAGCAGCATCCGGCCCAGGGGCGGGGAGCTGTTTTTT
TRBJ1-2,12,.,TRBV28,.,CASRGQNYGYTF,TGTGCCAGTCGAGGACAGAACTATGGCTACACCTTC
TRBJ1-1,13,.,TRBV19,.,CASSGQSYTEAFF,TGTGCCAGTAGCGGACAGAGCTACACTGAAGCTTTCTTT